These T cell receptor beta chains were read from a single sample in a study of shared clonotypes between healthy human individuals. Only in-frame clones appear in the TCRdb table, and some are missing; sequencing was by immunoSEQ multiplex PCR. The sample includes approximately 1,500,000 clones, around 95% seen only once; the top ten take roughly 1.2%. What was sequenced was naive CD4+ T cells sorted from blood. Every receptor here comes from a man aged 30 to 45 in good health. CDR3s include the opening cysteine and the closing phenylalanine or tryptophan.

V gene	J gene	CDR3 protein
TRBV28	TRBJ2-1	CASNVAGDRHQFF
TRBV29-1	TRBJ2-3	CSVVAGGADTQYF
TRBV19	TRBJ2-1	CASSIDAGPHSYNEQFF
TRBV6-9	TRBJ2-3	CASSGLAGTDTQYF
TRBV11-2	TRBJ2-3	CASSLEKRDTQYF
TRBV7-2	TRBJ2-5	CASSFPSGRSQETQYF
TRBV10-2	TRBJ2-1	CASSPRGSYNEQFF
TRBV7-6	TRBJ2-1	CASSPGTSRDEQFF
TRBV6-1	TRBJ1-5	CASTGETSNQPQHF
TRBV2	TRBJ2-7	CASSGAQGIYEQYF
TRBV15	TRBJ1-1	CATSRFGTANTEAFF
TRBV5-5	TRBJ2-7	CASSSSPGHLYEQYF
TRBV6-5	-	CASSSGLAGGRPEQYF
TRBV9	TRBJ2-2	CASSLTGGGRLTGELFF
TRBV18	TRBJ2-1	CASSRLGGRGLADSEPKEQFF
TRBV6-6	TRBJ1-5	CASWGFRNQPQHF